This T cell receptor (beta chain) was recovered during a study of cytomegalovirus exposure and HLA in healthy donors. Study summary: Sequencing of 180 million or so T cells in an earlier analysis found 100 million to 140 million unique TCR beta sequences.

Findings of the study overall: A later analysis linked a missense variant in DCLRE1C to the trimming of TCR beta V and J genes.

For this clone: Antigen: not known.

The PCR made use of 60 Vbeta and 13 Jbeta primers. Clones were sequenced by immunoSEQ multiplex PCR, and TCRdb holds only the in-frame ones, with some missing. The table shows about 160,000 clones, with roughly 80% occurring only once. The CDR3 covers 15 residues. Germline loops: CDR1 SGHVS, CDR2 FQNEAQ. V was pared by 4 bases and J by 0 bases, with 6 bases of the junction left unmatched. This clonotype was sampled from a female donor in good health and CMV-seronegative. The V gene is TRBV7-8, the J gene TRBJ2-7; 7 bases match TRBD1. Sequenced: PBMCs. CDR3 loop: CASSSTDRSSYEQYF. The CDR3 nucleotides read TGTGCCAGCAGCTCTACGGACAGGAGCTCCTACGAGCAGTACTTC.